The 25 T cell receptor beta chains below all came from one sample that was sequenced in a study of blood T cell repertoires in COVID-19. Profiling relied on immunoSEQ multiplex PCR, and the TCRdb table lists in-frame clones only, not all of them. The sample yields approximately 150,000 clones, roughly 82% seen once. The sample comprised peripheral blood. These receptors were obtained from a human donor in a cohort sampled during active COVID-19.

V usage is TRBV19 and J usage is TRBJ1-2; 12 bases line up with TRBD1. The CDR3 has 15 amino acids. Germline V lookup: CDR1 LNHDA, CDR2 SQIVND (reference sequence). V shed 2 bases and J 7 bases; nucleotides not matched to a gene: 5. DNA for the CDR3: TGTGCCAGTAGTATAAGGGGACAGGGGGCGCGTGGCTACACCTTC. This encodes CASSIRGQGARGYTF. Looking up the rest from reference TRBV19 and TRBJ1-2 gives the full variable domain: DGGITQSPKYLFRKEGQNVTLSCEQNLNHDAMYWYRQDPGQGLRLIYYSQIVNDFQKGDIAEGYSVSREKKESFPLTVTSAQKNPTAFYLCASSIRGQGARGYTFGSGTRLTVV.

The rearrangement links TRBV28 to TRBJ2-3, with 8 bases matching TRBD2. V trimming: 5 bases; J trimming: 4 bases; junction bases outside the gene matches: 8. This CDR3 has 15 amino acids. Looked up from germline, CDR1 is MDHEN and CDR2 is SYDVKM. Written as DNA, the CDR3 is TGTGCCAGCAGTCCCCTCGGGGGGGGGTCAGATACGCAGTATTTT. Protein: CASSPLGGGSDTQYF.

This clone showed up just a few times. This specimen includes other DNA sequences encoding the same CDR3. The chain carries TRBV28 and TRBJ1-5, with D perhaps matching TRBD1 (6 bases). V gave up 6 bases and J gave up 0 bases, with 9 bases separating them. Germline-derived CDR1 and CDR2 are MDHEN and SYDVKM. This CDR3 spans 14 amino acids. CDR3 protein: CASRTGYSNQPQHF. The CDR3 DNA sequence: TGTGCCAGCAGGACAGGTTATAGCAATCAGCCCCAGCATTTT.

CDR3 sequence (DNA): TGTGCCAGCAGCTCCCCCCAGGGACTTTCCAATGAGCAGTTCTTC. It encodes CASSSPQGLSNEQFF. V is TRBV3-1 (or the pseudogene TRBV3-2) and J is TRBJ2-1; the D gene is possibly TRBD2 (6 bases). This CDR3 is 15 amino acids long. V dropped 5 bases and J dropped 6 bases, with 17 bases sitting between them. Germline values: CDR1 LGHDT, CDR2 YNNKEL (reference sequence).

This clone has a handful of counts. This chain joins TRBV28 and TRBJ2-7, with D perhaps matching TRBD1 (6 bases). The length of the CDR3 is 13 residues. The germline V and J ends were trimmed by 5 bases and 7 bases, with 15 bases remaining between them. Germline loops: CDR1 MDHEN, CDR2 SYDVKM. This CDR3 is CASSPPDRIEQYF. DNA of the CDR3: TGTGCCAGCAGTCCCCCGGACAGAATAGAGCAGTACTTC.

In nucleotides, the CDR3 is TGTGCCAGCAGTTCCGCCGGGACTAGCGGTAATGAGCAGTTCTTC. Translation: CASSSAGTSGNEQFF. The chain is built from TRBV6-5 and TRBJ2-1, with TRBD2 matching 11 bases. The CDR3 is 15 amino acids. Trimming took 4 bases from V and 7 from J; bases not matched to a gene: 6. Germline CDR1 is MNHEY and CDR2 is SVGAGI.

The V gene is TRBV5-4, the J gene TRBJ2-1, with D maybe TRBD2 (6 bases). This CDR3 spans 13 amino acids. Germline V gene data show CDR1 as SGHNT and CDR2 as YYREEE (reference sequence). The V end lost 4 bases, the J end lost 7 bases, and 12 bases lay between the germline ends. Written as DNA, the CDR3 is TGTGCCAGCAGCCCCTCGGGGACTAATGAGCAGTTCTTC. Protein: CASSPSGTNEQFF.

The rearrangement uses TRBV19 and TRBJ2-7, with 8 bases fitting TRBD1. J was trimmed by 0 bases and V by 6 bases; bases with no gene match: 10. The CDR3 extends over 16 amino acids. Germline V gene sequence: CDR1 LNHDA, CDR2 SQIVND (reference sequence). The CDR3 DNA reads TGTGCCAGTAGCCTGGGGACAGGCTCAGTCTCCTACGAGCAGTACTTC. Amino acid sequence: CASSLGTGSVSYEQYF.

The genes are TRBV7-6 and TRBJ2-7, with D tentatively TRBD2 (5 bases). V lost 0 bases to trimming and J lost 7 bases, with 7 bases between them. Germline V lookup: CDR1 SGHVS, CDR2 FNYEAQ. CDR3 length: 12 amino acids. The CDR3: CASSLASGEQYF. CDR3 DNA sequence: TGTGCCAGCAGCTTAGCATCGGGGGAGCAGTACTTC.

The chain employs TRBV11-2 and TRBJ2-1, with 7 bases that match TRBD2. This CDR3 comprises 18 residues. The junction had 8 bases not matched to a gene; V was cut back by 0 bases and J by 0 bases. The V gene's germline CDR1 is SGHAT and CDR2 FQNNGV. In DNA, the CDR3 is TGTGCCAGCAGCTTAGATGGCTTGGGCGGGAGCTCCTACAATGAGCAGTTCTTC. The encoded protein is CASSLDGLGGSSYNEQFF.

This CDR3 reads CASSLGGGAPGDTQYF. The CDR3 DNA sequence: TGTGCCAGCAGCTTGGGAGGGGGGGCCCCCGGAGATACGCAGTATTTT. V and J are TRBV11-1 and TRBJ2-3; tentatively, D is TRBD2 (7 bases). The V end lost 3 bases, the J end lost 5 bases, and 18 bases lay between the germline ends. The CDR3 runs 16 residues. Germline V gives CDR1 SGHAT, CDR2 FQDESV (reference sequence).

V gene TRBV18 combines with J gene TRBJ2-7; TRBD1 aligns across 9 bases. The germline V gene has CDR1 KGHSH and CDR2 LQKENI. The CDR3 spans 14 residues. J was trimmed by 1 base and V by 3 bases; bases with no gene match: 1. The CDR3 reads CASSPGTGSYEQYF. CDR3 nucleotide sequence: TGTGCCAGCTCACCCGGGACAGGGTCCTACGAGCAGTACTTC.

The chain joins TRBV2 to TRBJ1-2; D unclear. CDR1 and CDR2 from the germline V gene are SNHLY and FYNNEI. CDR3 length equals 15 residues. V shed 0 bases and J shed 2 bases, with 10 bases lying between them. The CDR3 DNA follows: TGTGCCAGCAGTGAAGCGCTTCCAGGAAACTATGGCTACACCTTC. This encodes CASSEALPGNYGYTF.

The V call is TRBV18, the J call TRBJ1-5; a weak D match, TRBD1 (5 bases). Germline V gene data show CDR1 as KGHSH and CDR2 as LQKENI. The ends were cut back, 3 bases at V and 3 bases at J, with 12 bases in the middle. This CDR3 spans 15 amino acids. DNA for the CDR3: TGTGCCAGCTCACCGTCGGGACTCTACAATCAGCCCCAGCATTTT. Residues: CASSPSGLYNQPQHF.

DNA of the CDR3: TGTGCCAGCTCACCTCTCCCAGGGGGCTTGATAGATACGCAGTATTTT. Protein product: CASSPLPGGLIDTQYF. V and J are TRBV18 and TRBJ2-3; 8 bases are shared with TRBD1. CDR1 KGHSH and CDR2 LQKENI come from the germline V gene. This CDR3 is built from 16 residues. V trimming: 3 bases; J trimming: 5 bases; junction bases outside the gene matches: 10.

The rearrangement links TRBV5-1 to TRBJ2-7; 7 nucleotides match TRBD2. V lost 1 base and J lost 0; bases outside the gene matches: 4. The CDR3 consists of 15 residues. Germline CDR1 and CDR2: SGHRS and YFSETQ. The CDR3: CASSLSGVPSYEQYF. CDR3 nucleotide sequence: TGCGCCAGCAGCTTGAGCGGGGTACCCTCCTACGAGCAGTACTTC.

This sequence joins TRBV5-4 and TRBJ2-7; TRBD2 aligns across 7 bases. The ends lost 4 bases at V and 9 bases at J; junction bases unmatched: 16. CDR3 length: 15 residues. Germline assignment: CDR1 SGHNT and CDR2 YYREEE (reference sequence). This CDR3 is CASSPGGGTPSRQYV. The CDR3 nucleotides are TGTGCCAGCAGCCCTGGGGGGGGGACTCCGAGTCGGCAGTACGTC.

The chain is built from TRBV7-2 and TRBJ2-7; D is perhaps TRBD2 (6 bases). CDR3 length equals 14 residues. The germline V gene has CDR1 SGHTA and CDR2 FQGNSA. Trimming took 5 bases from V and 4 from J, leaving 15 bases between them. In DNA, the CDR3 is TGTGCCAGCAGCCCCCTGCCGGGGGTATACGAGCAGTACTTC. This encodes CASSPLPGVYEQYF.

The chain recombines TRBV19 with TRBJ1-5; TRBD1 is a possible D gene (5 bases). This CDR3 is 13 amino acids long. In germline, CDR1 is LNHDA, CDR2 SQIVND (reference sequence). CDR3 sequence: CATSQGSNQPQHF. CDR3 DNA sequence: TGTGCTACCTCGCAGGGCAGCAATCAGCCCCAGCATTTT. The variable domain in full, completed from reference TRBV19 and TRBJ1-5, reads DGGITQSPKYLFRKEGQNVTLSCEQNLNHDAMYWYRQDPGQGLRLIYYSQIVNDFQKGDIAEGYSVSREKKESFPLTVTSAQKNPTAFYLCATSQGSNQPQHFGDGTRLSIL.

The chain carries TRBV2 and TRBJ2-2; D is perhaps TRBD1 (6 bases). CDR1 is SNHLY and CDR2 is FYNNEI in the germline V gene. Trimming removed 5 bases from V and 2 bases from J, with 12 bases in between. CDR3 size: 15 residues. The CDR3 region is CASSSYRENTGELFF. The CDR3 DNA is TGTGCCAGCAGTAGTTACAGGGAAAACACCGGGGAGCTGTTTTTT.

This clone has a handful of counts. The chain uses TRBV27 and TRBJ2-7; 7 bases are a match to TRBD2. The V gene's germline CDR1 is MNHEY and CDR2 SMNVEV (reference sequence). After removal of 3 bases from V and 5 bases from J, the junction contained 1 base not matched to a gene. This CDR3 region has 12 residues. CDR3 coding DNA: TGTGCCAGCAGTTTCGCGGGGGACGAGCAGTACTTC. It codes for CASSFAGDEQYF.

DNA for the CDR3: TGTGCCAGCAGTTTCGGCGGAGATACGCAGTATTTT. It codes for CASSFGGDTQYF. The chain links TRBV12-3 or TRBV12-4 to TRBJ2-3; D gene unclear. The CDR3 spans 12 residues. Between the trimmed V and J ends, which lost 3 bases and 5 bases, there was a span of 6 bases.

This chain joins TRBV7-9 and TRBJ2-2, with 9 bases that match TRBD2. Trimming took 5 bases from V and 5 from J; bases not matched to a gene: 6. The germline gives CDR1 SEHNR, CDR2 FQNEAQ (reference sequence). The length of the CDR3 is 15 residues. CDR3 protein: CASSQAGGYTGELFF. CDR3 nucleotides: TGTGCCAGCAGCCAAGCGGGAGGATATACCGGGGAGCTGTTTTTT. Combining the CDR3 with reference TRBV7-9 and TRBJ2-2 gives the whole variable domain DTGVSQNPRHKITKRGQNVTFRCDPISEHNRLYWYRQTLGQGPEFLTYFQNEAQLEKSRLLSDRFSAERPKGSFSTLEIQRTEQGDSAMYLCASSQAGGYTGELFFGEGSRLTVL.

The gene calls are TRBV19 and TRBJ2-5, with 9 bases identical to TRBD1. Germline V gene lookup returns CDR1 LNHDA and CDR2 SQIVND (reference sequence). This CDR3 is 14 amino acids long. V dropped 7 bases and J dropped 5; count of bases not matched to a gene: 8. CDR3 sequence reads: CASKYSGTGETQYF. Here the CDR3 DNA reads TGTGCCAGTAAATATTCGGGGACAGGGGAGACCCAGTACTTC.

This clone was picked up one time. This sequence joins TRBV10-3 and TRBJ1-5; the D gene is possibly TRBD1 (5 bases). The length of the CDR3 is 15 residues. V was cut by 6 bases and J by 4 bases, with 16 bases left in between. Germline CDR1 is ENHRY and CDR2 is SYGVKD. The CDR3 region is CAISPGRGGNQPQHF. In DNA form, the CDR3 reads TGTGCCATCAGCCCCGGGAGGGGAGGAAATCAGCCCCAGCATTTT.